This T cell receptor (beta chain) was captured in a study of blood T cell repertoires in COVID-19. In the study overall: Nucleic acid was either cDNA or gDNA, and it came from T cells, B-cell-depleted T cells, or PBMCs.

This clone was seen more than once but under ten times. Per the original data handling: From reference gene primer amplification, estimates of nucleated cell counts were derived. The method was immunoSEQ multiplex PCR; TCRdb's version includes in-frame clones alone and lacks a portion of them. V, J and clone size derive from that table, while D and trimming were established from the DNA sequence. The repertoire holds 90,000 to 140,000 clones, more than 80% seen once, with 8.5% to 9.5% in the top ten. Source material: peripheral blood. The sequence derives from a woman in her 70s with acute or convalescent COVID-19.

CDR3 protein: CASSPDLLAYEQYF. For the CDR3, the DNA is TGTGCCAGCAGCCCAGATTTGCTAGCCTACGAGCAGTACTTC. The chain recombines TRBV9 with TRBJ2-7, with unresolved D. The germline V gene encodes CDR1 SGDLS and CDR2 YYNGEE. The CDR3 has 14 amino acids. V shed 4 bases and J shed 2 bases, with 13 bases lying between them.